This T cell receptor (beta chain) was sequenced in a study of T-cell memory formation after mild COVID-19. This clonotype was counted between two and nine times. This CDR3 is built from 15 residues. The germline V gene encodes CDR1 KGHSH and CDR2 LQKENI. V was shortened by 3 bases and J by 2 bases, with 13 bases between the two germline ends. One entry per CDR3 protein results from TCRdb running MiXCR on the 5' RACE reads. The sample carries some 300,000 distinct CDR3 sequences, approximately 20% recorded once. The chain recombines TRBV18 with TRBJ1-1; the D is unclear. This TCR derives from a man aged 18 to 29 who had mild COVID-19 (a few samples of this study predate the infection). Cell type and time point are not known. Sequencing used PBMCs or a T cell subset sorted from them (not recorded which). The chain's CDR3 is CASSPWESSNTEAFF. The DNA for the CDR3 is TGTGCCAGCTCACCCTGGGAGTCTTCAAACACTGAAGCTTTCTTT.